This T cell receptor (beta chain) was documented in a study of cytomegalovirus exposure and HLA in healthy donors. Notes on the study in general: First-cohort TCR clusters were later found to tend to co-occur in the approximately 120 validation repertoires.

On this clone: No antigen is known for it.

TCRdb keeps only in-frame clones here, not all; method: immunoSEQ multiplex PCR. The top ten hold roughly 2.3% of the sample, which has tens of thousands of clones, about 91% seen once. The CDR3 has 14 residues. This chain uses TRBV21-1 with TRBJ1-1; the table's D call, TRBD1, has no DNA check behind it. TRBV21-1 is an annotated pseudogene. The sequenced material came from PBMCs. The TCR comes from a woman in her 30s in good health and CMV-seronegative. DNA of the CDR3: TGTGCCAGCAGCAAAGTGGACAGGAACACTGAAGCTTTCTTT. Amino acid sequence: CASSKVDRNTEAFF.